A single sample gave rise to the 10 T cell receptor beta chains below, sequenced in a study of T-cell memory formation after mild COVID-19. TCRdb redid the calling of the 5' RACE reads with MiXCR, one entry per CDR3 protein. The table lists some 300,000 distinct CDR3 sequences, approximately 19% of them singletons. Sequencing was done on a sample of PBMCs or a T cell subset sorted from them (not recorded which). All receptors come from a man aged 18 to 29 who had mild COVID-19 (a few samples of this study predate the infection). Cell type and time point are not known.

This clonotype was recorded a few times. The rearrangement links TRBV30 to TRBJ2-2, with D possibly being TRBD2 (5 bases). CDR3 size: 13 residues. The ends were cut back, 7 bases at V and 1 base at J, with 10 bases in the middle. Germline V gene lookup returns CDR1 GTSNPN and CDR2 SVGIG (reference sequence). Here the CDR3 reads CASRGMNTGELFF. The CDR3 DNA follows: TGTGCCTCCCGAGGGATGAACACCGGGGAGCTGTTTTTT.

This sequence joins TRBV7-2 and TRBJ1-2, with unresolved D. Per the germline V gene, CDR1 is SGHTA and CDR2 is FQGNSA. V was cut by 4 bases and J by 6 bases, with 12 bases left in between. The CDR3 spans 13 residues. CDR3 nucleotide sequence: TGTGCCAGCAGCTATAGAAACGAGGATGGCTACACCTTC. Translated: CASSYRNEDGYTF. The full variable domain, its missing parts supplied by reference TRBV7-2 and TRBJ1-2, is GAGVSQSPSNKVTEKGKDVELRCDPISGHTALYWYRQSLGQGLEFLIYFQGNSAPDKSGLPSDRFSAERTGGSVSTLTIQRTQQEDSAVYLCASSYRNEDGYTFGSGTRLTVV.

This clonotype came up a few times. V is TRBV4-2 and J is TRBJ2-3; D gene unclear. Germline lookup yields CDR1 LGHNA and CDR2 YNFKEQ. Trimming took off 4 bases at V and 4 bases at J, with 12 bases between the two ends. This CDR3 has 14 amino acids. CDR3 residues: CASSRERGPDTQYF. The CDR3 DNA sequence: TGTGCCAGCAGCCGAGAGCGTGGCCCAGATACGCAGTATTTT.

This clonotype was detected only a few times. The rearrangement joins TRBV9 to TRBJ2-1; the match to TRBD1 covers 11 bases. CDR3 size: 15 residues. J was trimmed by 7 bases and V by 4 bases; bases with no gene match: 7. CDR1 SGDLS and CDR2 YYNGEE come from the germline V gene. CDR3 DNA: TGTGCCAGCAGCACCGCCGGGACAGGGGGGAATGAGCAGTTCTTC. It is translated as CASSTAGTGGNEQFF.

The chain links TRBV27 to TRBJ2-7, with D possibly TRBD2 on 6 matching bases. Germline CDR1 MNHEY, CDR2 SMNVEV (reference sequence). The CDR3 runs 11 residues. The ends were cut back, 6 bases at V and 3 bases at J, with 6 bases in the middle. CDR3 DNA: TGTGCCAGCAGGGAGGGCTACGAGCAGTACTTC. Translating gives CASREGYEQYF.

Only a few counts were recorded for this clonotype. The V and J genes are TRBV28 and TRBJ2-7, with a tentative D call TRBD2 (6 bases). The CDR3 contains 13 residues. Per germline, CDR1 MDHEN and CDR2 SYDVKM. Trimming took off 4 bases at V and 3 bases at J, with 10 bases between the two ends. CDR3 nucleotides: TGTGCCAGCAGTTCCCCGGGGGTCTACGAGCAGTACGTC. It yields the protein CASSSPGVYEQYV.

The chain uses TRBV4-1 and TRBJ1-2; TRBD1 aligns across 10 bases. This CDR3 spans 18 amino acids. J lost 4 bases, V lost 0 bases, and 11 bases had no gene match. Germline CDR1 is MGHRA and CDR2 is YSYEKL. The CDR3 is CASSQEGDRGTVTYGYTF. CDR3 sequence (DNA): TGCGCCAGCAGCCAAGAAGGGGACAGGGGTACAGTTACCTATGGCTACACCTTC.

The V gene is TRBV4-1, the J gene TRBJ1-1; the D is unclear. Between the trimmed V and J ends, which lost 0 bases and 0 bases, there was a span of 20 bases. The CDR3 consists of 19 residues. From germline, CDR1 is MGHRA and CDR2 YSYEKL. The DNA of the CDR3 is TGCGCCAGCAGCCAAGAAACACCCGGGCTTCGGGCCGTGAACACTGAAGCTTTCTTT. Translated, it gives CASSQETPGLRAVNTEAFF.

This chain connects TRBV12-3 or TRBV12-4 to TRBJ1-2, with a tentative D call TRBD1 (5 bases). The CDR3 is 13 residues long. Trimming left V 3 bases short and J 10 bases short, with 15 bases between. Here the CDR3 reads CASSFGLQVDYTF. CDR3 coding DNA: TGTGCCAGCAGTTTTGGTTTACAGGTCGACTACACCTTC.

This clonotype was observed a few times. The chain carries TRBV19 and TRBJ2-7, with TRBD1 matching over 9 bases. Trimming removed 3 bases from V and 3 bases from J; junction bases left unmatched: 6. Germline V CDR1 and CDR2: LNHDA, SQIVND (reference sequence). The CDR3 has 15 amino acids. The CDR3 sequence: CASSMGQGEGYEQYV. CDR3 DNA: TGTGCCAGTAGTATGGGACAGGGAGAAGGCTACGAGCAGTACGTC.